Here is one T cell receptor beta chain with its context. Original methodology: Estimates of nucleated cell counts were drawn from the amplification of reference gene primers. TCRdb's copy holds only in-frame clones and misses some; the assay was immunoSEQ multiplex PCR. Clone size and the V and J calls come from that table; the DNA yielded D and trimming. Of 250,000 to 350,000 clones listed, roughly 88% are singletons. Germline CDR1 is LNHDA and CDR2 is SQIVND (reference sequence). CDR3 size: 13 residues. V lost 5 bases to trimming and J lost 3 bases, with 10 bases between them. This record belongs to a study of blood T cell repertoires in COVID-19. Overall study context: Samples representing acute and convalescent COVID-19 were sourced from the United States, Italy and Spain. The cDNA or gDNA used as material had been derived from T cells, B-cell-depleted T cells, or PBMCs.

This chain joins TRBV19 and TRBJ1-2; D not resolved. The specimen sequenced was peripheral blood. This sequence was found in a woman in her twenties or thirties with active or convalescent COVID-19. CDR3 DNA sequence: TGTGCCAGTAGTTCCGACTGGTACTATGGCTACACCTTC. It codes for CASSSDWYYGYTF. Filled out from reference TRBV19 and TRBJ1-2, the complete variable domain reads DGGITQSPKYLFRKEGQNVTLSCEQNLNHDAMYWYRQDPGQGLRLIYYSQIVNDFQKGDIAEGYSVSREKKESFPLTVTSAQKNPTAFYLCASSSDWYYGYTFGSGTRLTVV.